The 18 T cell receptor beta chains in this list originate from one sample, sequenced in a study of shared clonotypes between healthy human individuals. The repertoire was sequenced with immunoSEQ multiplex PCR; TCRdb's copy has only in-frame clones and lacks some. The table lists 2 million to 2.5 million clones, 93% of them singletons. The sequenced material came from naive CD4+ T cells from PBMCs. Indicated subset: CD45RA+ positively selected. The source of these receptors is a man between 18 and 29 years old in good health. Some clones in this sample may be carry-over from other donors' samples.

This clone occurred a few times. The rearrangement links TRBV15 to TRBJ1-5; no firm D call. CDR1 is LNHNV, CDR2 YYDKDF, per germline (reference sequence). CDR3 length: 12 residues. The V end was cut by 8 bases, the J end by 0 bases, with 5 bases between. CDR3 nucleotide sequence: TGTGCCACCGGGGATAGCAATCAGCCCCAGCATTTT. Translation: CATGDSNQPQHF.

The rearrangement uses TRBV6-6 and TRBJ2-5; D unclear. The germline gives CDR1 MNHNY, CDR2 SVGAGI (reference sequence). The CDR3 has 13 amino acids. Between the trimmed V and J ends, which lost 2 bases and 1 base, there was a span of 5 bases. CDR3 sequence (DNA): TGTGCCAGCAGTTACCAAATCCAAGAGACCCAGTACTTC. It translates to CASSYQIQETQYF.

CDR3 loop: CVRSLVATGRGIQYF. The DNA of the CDR3 is TGTGTCAGAAGCTTAGTTGCGACGGGGAGAGGGATTCAGTACTTC. V and J are TRBV7-5 and TRBJ2-4; the table's D call TRBD2 went unverified against the DNA. TRBV7-5 is a documented pseudogene. This CDR3 has 15 amino acids.

The rearrangement uses TRBV28 and TRBJ2-1, with 8 positions matching TRBD2. V lost 7 bases to trimming and J lost 9 bases; unmatched junction nucleotides: 11. The CDR3 contains 14 residues. Germline CDR1 and CDR2: MDHEN and SYDVKM. CDR3 bases: TGTGCCAGCACTGCGGGAGGAGGGCCCGGTGAGCAGTTCTTC. Translating it yields CASTAGGGPGEQFF.

J is TRBJ1-2 and V is TRBV6-5; D gene unclear. CDR3 length: 13 amino acids. Deletions cut 9 bases from V and 0 bases from J, with 11 bases between. Germline V lookup: CDR1 MNHEY, CDR2 SVGAGI. CDR3 region: CASSRAANYGYTF. The CDR3 DNA follows: TGTGCCAGTTCGAGGGCAGCTAACTATGGCTACACCTTC.

The chain links TRBV7-2 to TRBJ1-3; D might be TRBD1 (5 bases). Trimming took 4 bases from V and 2 from J, leaving 15 bases between them. Germline lookup yields CDR1 SGHTA and CDR2 FQGNSA. The CDR3 loop spans 16 amino acids. The CDR3: CASSSGHRITGNTIYF. DNA of the CDR3: TGTGCCAGCAGCTCGGGGCATAGAATCACTGGAAACACCATATATTTT.

J is TRBJ2-7 and V is TRBV7-2; 7 nucleotides agree with TRBD1. This CDR3 contains 15 residues. V gave up 1 base and J gave up 0 bases; unmatched junction bases: 3. Germline-derived CDR1 and CDR2 are SGHTA and FQGNSA. The CDR3 sequence: CASSLDRDSSYEQYF. The CDR3 coding sequence is TGTGCCAGCAGCTTAGACCGGGACAGCTCCTACGAGCAGTACTTC.

V gene TRBV7-2 combines with J gene TRBJ1-3, with D maybe TRBD1 (6 bases). CDR3 length equals 15 residues. Trimming pared 2 bases from V and 2 bases from J, leaving 10 bases between. CDR1 and CDR2 (germline): SGHTA, FQGNSA. Here the CDR3 reads CASSLLGTTGNTIYF. The CDR3 nucleotides read TGTGCCAGCAGCTTATTGGGGACAACTGGAAACACCATATATTTT.

V gene TRBV18 combines with J gene TRBJ2-7; tentatively, D is TRBD1 (6 bases). Trimming left V 4 bases short and J 3 bases short, with 10 bases between. The CDR3 covers 13 residues. CDR1 and CDR2 from the germline V gene are KGHSH and LQKENI. DNA of the CDR3: TGTGCCAGCTCACTGAGGACAGACTACGAGCAGTACTTC. Translating it yields CASSLRTDYEQYF.

V usage is TRBV19 and J usage is TRBJ1-2; TRBD1 agrees at 7 bases. The CDR3 has 18 residues. The trim removed 4 bases at V and 4 bases at J, leaving 18 bases unmatched. Per germline, CDR1 LNHDA and CDR2 SQIVND (reference sequence). CDR3 in DNA: TGTGCCAGTAGTACTACCCCGGGACAGCCCCACGGGACCTATGGCTACACCTTC. Its protein product is CASSTTPGQPHGTYGYTF. The full variable domain, completed using reference TRBV19 and TRBJ1-2, is DGGITQSPKYLFRKEGQNVTLSCEQNLNHDAMYWYRQDPGQGLRLIYYSQIVNDFQKGDIAEGYSVSREKKESFPLTVTSAQKNPTAFYLCASSTTPGQPHGTYGYTFGSGTRLTVV.

V usage is TRBV5-1 and J usage is TRBJ2-7; 7 bases match TRBD1. V was clipped by 0 bases and J by 3 bases; unmatched bases: 6. CDR3 length: 15 residues. Germline assignment: CDR1 SGHRS and CDR2 YFSETQ. CDR3 amino acids: CASSLVRTGNYEQYF. DNA for the CDR3: TGCGCCAGCAGCTTGGTCCGGACAGGTAACTACGAGCAGTACTTC.

This chain joins TRBV5-4 and TRBJ2-5, with 7 bases matching TRBD1. V was clipped by 4 bases and J by 4 bases; unmatched bases: 13. In germline, CDR1 is SGHNT, CDR2 YYREEE (reference sequence). CDR3 length: 16 amino acids. This CDR3 is CASSQARTGRGETQYF. DNA of the CDR3: TGTGCCAGCAGCCAAGCCAGGACAGGTCGGGGAGAGACCCAGTACTTC.

The count of this clone is one. The chain has TRBV7-2 and TRBJ2-3; TRBD2 aligns across 8 bases. CDR3 size: 15 residues. Losses at the gene ends were 6 bases for V and 3 bases for J; bases not matched to a gene: 8. Looked up from germline, CDR1 is SGHTA and CDR2 is FQGNSA. CDR3 protein: CASRPTSVTTDTQYF. The CDR3 nucleotides read TGTGCCAGCAGACCGACTAGCGTAACGACAGATACGCAGTATTTT.

This chain joins TRBV5-8 and TRBJ2-4; tentatively, D is TRBD1 or TRBD2 (6 bases each). Looked up from germline, CDR1 is SGHTS and CDR2 is YDEGEE. The V gene lost 4 bases and the J gene lost 0 bases, with 11 bases spanning the gap. The CDR3 sequence is 15 residues long. The CDR3 DNA follows: TGTGCCAGCAGCCCTCGGGGGCAAGCCAAAAACATTCAGTACTTC. Its protein product is CASSPRGQAKNIQYF.

The V gene is TRBV5-6, the J gene TRBJ2-7; 9 nucleotides agree with TRBD2. The trim removed 2 bases at V and 2 bases at J, leaving 5 bases unmatched. Per germline, CDR1 SGHDT and CDR2 YYEEEE. The CDR3 extends over 15 amino acids. The CDR3, as DNA: TGTGCCAGCAGCTTCTCGGCGGGAGGGGCCTACGAGCAGTACTTC. It translates to CASSFSAGGAYEQYF.

This rearrangement joins TRBV5-1 to TRBJ2-1, with 10 bases lining up with TRBD2. The CDR3 has 15 residues. The ends lost 4 bases at V and 9 bases at J; junction bases unmatched: 10. Per germline, CDR1 SGHRS and CDR2 YFSETQ. The CDR3 region has the DNA TGCGCCAGCAGCAAGGGACTAGCGCCAATAACTGAGCAGTTCTTC. Translation gives CASSKGLAPITEQFF.

This chain connects TRBV10-3 to TRBJ2-7, with D possibly TRBD1 on 7 matching bases. Germline V gene sequence: CDR1 ENHRY, CDR2 SYGVKD. The V and J ends lost 10 bases and 3 bases respectively, with 13 bases between them. The CDR3 contains 12 residues. The CDR3 region has the DNA TGTGCCACCGGAGGGGACAGCTACGAGCAGTACTTC. It is translated as CATGGDSYEQYF.

The rearrangement uses TRBV2 and TRBJ2-5; 8 nucleotides match TRBD2. The germline V gene has CDR1 SNHLY and CDR2 FYNNEI. This CDR3 comprises 14 residues. V trimming: 4 bases; J trimming: 9 bases; junction bases outside the gene matches: 10. The CDR3 protein is CASSVAGNRGSQYF. The CDR3 nucleotides read TGTGCCAGCAGTGTAGCGGGGAACCGGGGGTCCCAGTACTTC.